A single sample is the source of the 2 T cell receptor beta chains below, sequenced in a study of T cell responses to AZD1222 COVID-19 vaccine. Assay used: immunoSEQ multiplex PCR; TCRdb lists only in-frame clones, some missing. Seen here are about 99,000 clones, about 85% observed once, and the top ten hold around 3.1%. The sequencing here drew on peripheral blood, taken on day 0 of AZD1222 vaccination. Every receptor here comes from an adult in good health.

The gene calls are TRBV19 and TRBJ1-3; D not resolved. The CDR3 is 19 residues long. CDR1 is LNHDA, CDR2 SQIVND, per germline (reference sequence). Trimming stripped 1 base from V and 0 bases from J, with 19 bases between. The CDR3: CASSIAAGSRSTSGNTIYF. Written as DNA, the CDR3 is TGTGCCAGTAGTATAGCTGCGGGAAGCCGGTCCACCTCTGGAAACACCATATATTTT. Using reference TRBV19 and TRBJ1-3 for the parts outside the CDR3, the full variable domain is DGGITQSPKYLFRKEGQNVTLSCEQNLNHDAMYWYRQDPGQGLRLIYYSQIVNDFQKGDIAEGYSVSREKKESFPLTVTSAQKNPTAFYLCASSIAAGSRSTSGNTIYFGEGSWLTVV.

CDR3 nucleotide sequence: TGTGCCAGCAGCTTAGAGTCGTCAGACCAAGAGACCCAGTACTTC. It translates to CASSLESSDQETQYF. V gene TRBV7-2 combines with J gene TRBJ2-5; unclear D gene. V lost 1 base and J lost 0, with 9 bases in between. Germline-derived CDR1 and CDR2 are SGHTA and FQGNSA. The CDR3 loop spans 15 amino acids.